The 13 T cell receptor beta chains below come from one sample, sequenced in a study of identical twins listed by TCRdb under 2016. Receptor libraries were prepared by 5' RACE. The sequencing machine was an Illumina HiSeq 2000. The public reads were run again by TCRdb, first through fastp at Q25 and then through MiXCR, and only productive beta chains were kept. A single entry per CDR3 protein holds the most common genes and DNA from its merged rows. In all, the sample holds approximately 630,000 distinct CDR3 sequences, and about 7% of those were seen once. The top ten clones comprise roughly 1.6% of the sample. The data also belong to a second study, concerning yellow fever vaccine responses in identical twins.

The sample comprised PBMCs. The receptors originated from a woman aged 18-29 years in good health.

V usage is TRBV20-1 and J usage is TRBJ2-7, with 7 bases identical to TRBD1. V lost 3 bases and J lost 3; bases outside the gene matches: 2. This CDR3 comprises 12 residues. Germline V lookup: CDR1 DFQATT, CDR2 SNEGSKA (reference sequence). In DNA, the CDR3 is TGCAGTGCTAGCCCAGGGGGCTACGAGCAGTACTTC. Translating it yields CSASPGGYEQYF.

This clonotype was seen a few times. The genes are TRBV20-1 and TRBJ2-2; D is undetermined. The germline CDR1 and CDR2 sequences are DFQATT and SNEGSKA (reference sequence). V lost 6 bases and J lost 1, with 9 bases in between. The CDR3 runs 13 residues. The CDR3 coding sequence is TGCAGTGCCAGGACCCAGAACACCGGGGAGCTGTTTTTT. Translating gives CSARTQNTGELFF.

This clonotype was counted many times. The CDR3 DNA is TGTGCCAGCCGGACAGGGTTAGAGACCCAGTACTTC. Translated: CASRTGLETQYF. The chain uses TRBV19 and TRBJ2-5; the match to TRBD1 covers 8 bases. J was trimmed by 4 bases and V by 9 bases; bases with no gene match: 4. CDR3 length: 12 amino acids. Germline-derived CDR1 and CDR2 are LNHDA and SQIVND (reference sequence).

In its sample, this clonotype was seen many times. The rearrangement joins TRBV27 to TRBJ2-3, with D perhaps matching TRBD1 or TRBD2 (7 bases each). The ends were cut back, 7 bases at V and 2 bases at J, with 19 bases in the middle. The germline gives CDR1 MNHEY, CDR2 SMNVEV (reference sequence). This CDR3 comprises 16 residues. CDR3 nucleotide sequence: TGTGCCAGCAATCGCAGGGGGGGAGGGCCCACAGATACGCAGTATTTT. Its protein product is CASNRRGGGPTDTQYF.

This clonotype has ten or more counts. CDR3 sequence: CASSLLVTSGRVENEQFF. The CDR3 DNA reads TGTGCCAGCAGTTTATTAGTGACTAGCGGGAGGGTCGAAAATGAGCAGTTCTTC. The V and J genes are TRBV27 and TRBJ2-1; 14 bases align to TRBD2. Germline trimming cut 1 base from V and 7 bases from J; bases unmatched to any gene: 9. The CDR3 is 18 amino acids. Germline lookup yields CDR1 MNHEY and CDR2 SMNVEV (reference sequence).

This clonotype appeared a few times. The CDR3 sequence: CASSQSLADTNEQFF. The CDR3 DNA reads as TGTGCCAGCAGCCAAAGTCTAGCGGATACCAATGAGCAGTTCTTC. J is TRBJ2-1 and V is TRBV3-1; TRBD2 matches at 7 bases. Germline trimming cut 2 bases from V and 6 bases from J; bases unmatched to any gene: 7. The germline V gene has CDR1 LGHDT and CDR2 YNNKEL (reference sequence). The length of the CDR3 is 15 residues.

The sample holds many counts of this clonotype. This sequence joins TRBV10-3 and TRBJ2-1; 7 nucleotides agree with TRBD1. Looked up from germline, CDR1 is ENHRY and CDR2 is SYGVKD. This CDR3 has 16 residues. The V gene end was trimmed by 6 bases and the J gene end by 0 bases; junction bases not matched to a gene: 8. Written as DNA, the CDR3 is TGTGCCATCAGGGCCACGACAGGGACCTCCTACAATGAGCAGTTCTTC. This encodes CAIRATTGTSYNEQFF.

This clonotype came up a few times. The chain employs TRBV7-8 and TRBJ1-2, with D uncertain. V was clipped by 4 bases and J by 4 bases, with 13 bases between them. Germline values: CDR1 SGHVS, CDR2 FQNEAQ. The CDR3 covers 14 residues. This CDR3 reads CASSSGRGLYGYTF. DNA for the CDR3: TGTGCCAGCAGCTCTGGTAGAGGCCTCTATGGCTACACCTTC.

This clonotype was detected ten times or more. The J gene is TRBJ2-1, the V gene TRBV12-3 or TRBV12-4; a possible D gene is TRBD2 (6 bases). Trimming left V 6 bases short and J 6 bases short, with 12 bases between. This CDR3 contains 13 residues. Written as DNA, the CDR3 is TGTGCCAGCAGAACCAGGACTATCAATGAGCAGTTCTTC. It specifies CASRTRTINEQFF.

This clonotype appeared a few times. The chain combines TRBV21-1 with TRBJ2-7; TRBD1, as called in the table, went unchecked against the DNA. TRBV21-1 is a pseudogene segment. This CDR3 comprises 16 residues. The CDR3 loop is CASSKSARGNTYEQYV. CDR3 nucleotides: TGTGCCAGCAGCAAAAGCGCCAGGGGCAATACCTACGAGCAGTACGTC.

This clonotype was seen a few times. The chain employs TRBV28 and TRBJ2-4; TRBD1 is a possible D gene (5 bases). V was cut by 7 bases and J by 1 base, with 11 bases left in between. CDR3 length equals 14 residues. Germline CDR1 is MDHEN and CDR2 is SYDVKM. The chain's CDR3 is CASTSQGAKNIQYF. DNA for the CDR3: TGTGCCAGCACGTCTCAGGGTGCCAAAAACATTCAGTACTTC.

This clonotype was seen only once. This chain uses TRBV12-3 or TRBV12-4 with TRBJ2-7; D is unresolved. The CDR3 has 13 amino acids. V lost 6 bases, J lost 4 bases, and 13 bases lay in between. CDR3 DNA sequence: TGTGCCAGCAGCCGCACTACGAATTACGAGCAGTACTTC. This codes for CASSRTTNYEQYF.

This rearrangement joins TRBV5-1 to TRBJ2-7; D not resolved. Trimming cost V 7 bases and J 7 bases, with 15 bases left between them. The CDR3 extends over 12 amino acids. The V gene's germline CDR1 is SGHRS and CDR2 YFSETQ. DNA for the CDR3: TGCGCCAGCGGAGACGGCGCTCCGGAGCAGTACTTC. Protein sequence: CASGDGAPEQYF.